The TCR beta chain described here comes from a study of T cell responses to AZD1222 COVID-19 vaccine. Overall study: Pooling of second doses given at about 4 or about 12 weeks was done. Study observations and caveats: Targeting of unmutated variant regions was reportedly seen in nearly half of spike-specific TCRs. Repertoire sampling was restricted to post-peak T cell response timepoints. Donors in the cohort were predominantly white British and more often female, and clonal diversity was possibly underestimated.

Regarding this clone: The antigen remains unidentified.

With 7 bases removed from V and 1 base from J, the gap between germline ends came to 19 bases. This CDR3 contains 16 residues. Germline V lookup: CDR1 MNHEY, CDR2 SMNVEV (reference sequence). Clones were sequenced by immunoSEQ multiplex PCR, and TCRdb holds only the in-frame ones, with some missing. This table has about 98,000 clones, roughly 87% appearing once. The J gene is TRBJ1-1, the V gene TRBV27; D gene uncertain. Material: peripheral blood, obtained on day 0 of AZD1222 vaccination. The receptor's source is an adult in good health. CDR3 amino acids: CASNPLRGEGNTEAFF. CDR3 nucleotide sequence: TGTGCCAGCAATCCACTACGGGGAGAGGGGAACACTGAAGCTTTCTTT.